This note documents a single T cell receptor (beta chain) sequence. This sample is part of a study of monozygotic twins with inflammatory bowel disease. This CDR3 is built from 18 residues. Germline lookup yields CDR1 LGHDT and CDR2 YNNKEL (reference sequence). PCR of TCRalpha and TCRbeta cDNA was nested, with two rounds of 16 and 9 cycles. From the 5' RACE reads, TCRdb lists one entry per CDR3 protein and no DNA. The table for this sample gives some 190,000 distinct CDR3 sequences. Blood was collected, around 2.7 ml per donor. The chain combines TRBV3-1 with TRBJ1-3; TCRdb indicates TRBD1, and absent DNA this call remains unverified. The sequence was obtained from a human donor with ulcerative colitis or Crohn's disease, or a healthy co-twin of an affected twin (not recorded which). Sequences were obtained from blood. CDR3: CASSPQRADRQRGNTIYF.